The sequence of this TCR beta chain was determined in a study of regulatory T cells in long-lasting Graves disease. This clonotype was seen a handful of times. Looked up from germline, CDR1 is DFQATT and CDR2 is SNEGSKA (reference sequence). After removal of 6 bases from V and 8 bases from J, the junction contained 8 bases not matched to a gene. There are 12 residues in the CDR3. Relying on iRepertoire HTBI primers and Arm-PCR of CDR3 regions, the team built TCR beta libraries. Each CDR3 protein is one row after TCRdb ran MiXCR on the multiplex PCR reads. Among roughly 350,000 distinct CDR3 sequences, over 15% were seen once, and the ten largest hold 25% to 30%. Time point given: newly diagnosed GD, antithyroid drugs for less than 3 months. PBMC-extracted RNA yielded the TCR library. Another study also made use of these data, one on T cells in Graves' hyperthyroidism and ophthalmopathy.

The chain employs TRBV20-1 and TRBJ1-2; 8 bases are a match to TRBD1. The clonotype originates from a middle-aged man with Graves disease. The starting material was peripheral blood mononuclear cells (PBMCs), obtained at new diagnosis, from a patient treated with antithyroid drugs. The CDR3 DNA reads as TGCAGTGCCAATGACAGGGGAGCCGGCTACACCTTC. Translating gives CSANDRGAGYTF.